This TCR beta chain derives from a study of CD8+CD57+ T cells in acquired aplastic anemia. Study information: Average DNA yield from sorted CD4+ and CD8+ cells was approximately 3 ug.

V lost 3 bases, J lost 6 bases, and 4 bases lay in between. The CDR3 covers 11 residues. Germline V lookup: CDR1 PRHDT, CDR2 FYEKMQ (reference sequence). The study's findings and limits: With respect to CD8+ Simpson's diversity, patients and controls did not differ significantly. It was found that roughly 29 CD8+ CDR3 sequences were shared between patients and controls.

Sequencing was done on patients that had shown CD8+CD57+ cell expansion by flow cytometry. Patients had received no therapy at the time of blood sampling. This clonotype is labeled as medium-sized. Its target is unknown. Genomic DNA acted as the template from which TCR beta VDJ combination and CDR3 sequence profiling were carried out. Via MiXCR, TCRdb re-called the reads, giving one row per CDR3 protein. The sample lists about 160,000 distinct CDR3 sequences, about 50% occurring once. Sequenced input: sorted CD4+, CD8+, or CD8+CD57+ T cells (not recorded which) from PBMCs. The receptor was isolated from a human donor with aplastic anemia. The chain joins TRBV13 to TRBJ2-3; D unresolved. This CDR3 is CASSLSDTQYF. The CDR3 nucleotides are TGTGCCAGCAGCTTGTCCGATACGCAGTATTTT.